This paragraph reports one T cell receptor beta chain. What it binds is unknown. TCR beta CDR3 region amplification was performed from RNA transcripts. HTBI primers drove first-round RT-PCR of the TCR CDR3. TCRdb passed the multiplex PCR reads through MiXCR, listing each CDR3 protein once. The sample contains hundreds of thousands of distinct CDR3 sequences, about a third of which appear only once. This specimen belongs to a study of T cells in Graves' hyperthyroidism and ophthalmopathy. Study-wide findings and caveats: Most expanded thyroid clonotypes above 0.001 recurred in blood.

The length of the CDR3 is 14 residues. CDR1 is SGHTA and CDR2 is FQGNSA in the germline V gene. V dropped 5 bases and J dropped 8 bases, with 18 bases sitting between them. The chain joins TRBV7-2 to TRBJ1-2, with D tentatively TRBD1 (5 bases). The sequence came from a woman aged 40 to 49 with Graves' hyperthyroidism. The sample comprised blood. The CDR3 is CASSVESQQGGYTF. CDR3 coding DNA: TGTGCCAGCAGCGTTGAGTCTCAGCAGGGCGGCTACACCTTC.